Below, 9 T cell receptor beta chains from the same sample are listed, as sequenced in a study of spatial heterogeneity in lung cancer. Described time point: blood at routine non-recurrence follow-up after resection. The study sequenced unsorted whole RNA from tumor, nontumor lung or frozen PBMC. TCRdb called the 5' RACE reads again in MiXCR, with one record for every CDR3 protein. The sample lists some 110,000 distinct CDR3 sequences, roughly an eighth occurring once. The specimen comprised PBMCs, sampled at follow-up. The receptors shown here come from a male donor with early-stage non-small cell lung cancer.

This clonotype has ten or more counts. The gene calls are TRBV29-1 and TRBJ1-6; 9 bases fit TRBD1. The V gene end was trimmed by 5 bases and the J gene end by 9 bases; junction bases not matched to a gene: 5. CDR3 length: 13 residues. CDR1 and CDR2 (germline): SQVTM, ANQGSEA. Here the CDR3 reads CSVNTGGGSPLHF. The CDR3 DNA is TGCAGCGTTAATACAGGGGGCGGTTCACCCCTCCACTTT. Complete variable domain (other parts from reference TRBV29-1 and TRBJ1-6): SAVISQKPSRDICQRGTSLTIQCQVDSQVTMMFWYRQQPGQSLTLIATANQGSEATYESGFVIDKFPISRPNLTFSTLTVSNMSPEDSSIYLCSVNTGGGSPLHFGNGTRLTVT.

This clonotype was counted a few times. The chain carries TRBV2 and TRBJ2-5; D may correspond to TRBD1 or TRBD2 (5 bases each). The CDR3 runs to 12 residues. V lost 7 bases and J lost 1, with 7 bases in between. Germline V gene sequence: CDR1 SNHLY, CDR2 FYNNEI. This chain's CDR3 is CASKRGQETQYF. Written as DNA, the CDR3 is TGTGCCAGCAAGAGGGGCCAAGAGACCCAGTACTTC.

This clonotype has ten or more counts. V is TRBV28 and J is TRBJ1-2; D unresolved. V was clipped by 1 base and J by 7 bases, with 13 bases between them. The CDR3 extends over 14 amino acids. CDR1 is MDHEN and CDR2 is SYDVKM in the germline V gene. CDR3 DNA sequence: TGTGCCAGCAGTTTATTCGCTACCGGCGGTGGCTACACCTTC. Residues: CASSLFATGGGYTF.

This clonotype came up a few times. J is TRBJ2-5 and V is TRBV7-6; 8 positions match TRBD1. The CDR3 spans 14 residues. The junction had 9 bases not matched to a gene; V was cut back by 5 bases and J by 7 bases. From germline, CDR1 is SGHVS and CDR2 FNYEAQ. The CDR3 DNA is TGTGCCAGCAGCAGGACAGGGCAAAGAGGGACCCAGTACTTC. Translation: CASSRTGQRGTQYF.

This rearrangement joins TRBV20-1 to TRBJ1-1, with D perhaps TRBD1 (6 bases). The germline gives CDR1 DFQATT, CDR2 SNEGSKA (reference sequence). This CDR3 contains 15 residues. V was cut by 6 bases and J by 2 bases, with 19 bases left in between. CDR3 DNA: TGCAGTGCAACCGACCTCCGGGACACTAACACTGAAGCTTTCTTT. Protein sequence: CSATDLRDTNTEAFF.

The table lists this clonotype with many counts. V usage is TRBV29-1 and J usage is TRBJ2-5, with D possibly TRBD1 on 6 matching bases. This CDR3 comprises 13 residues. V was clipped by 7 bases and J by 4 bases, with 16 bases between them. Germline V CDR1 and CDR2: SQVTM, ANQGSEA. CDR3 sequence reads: CSGGGGLGETQYF. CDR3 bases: TGCAGCGGCGGTGGGGGCTTGGGAGAGACCCAGTACTTC.

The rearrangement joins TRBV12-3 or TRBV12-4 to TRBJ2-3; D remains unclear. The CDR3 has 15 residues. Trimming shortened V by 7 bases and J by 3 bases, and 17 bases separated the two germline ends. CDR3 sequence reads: CASTPDGYLTDTQYF. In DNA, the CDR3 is TGTGCCAGCACCCCCGATGGCTACCTGACAGATACGCAGTATTTT.

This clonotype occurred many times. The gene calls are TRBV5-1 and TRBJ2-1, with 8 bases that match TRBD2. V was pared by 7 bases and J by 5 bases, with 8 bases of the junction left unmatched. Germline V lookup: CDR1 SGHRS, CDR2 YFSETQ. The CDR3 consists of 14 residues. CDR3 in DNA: TGCGCCAGCCGCACTAGCGGCCAGCACAATGAGCAGTTCTTC. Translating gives CASRTSGQHNEQFF.

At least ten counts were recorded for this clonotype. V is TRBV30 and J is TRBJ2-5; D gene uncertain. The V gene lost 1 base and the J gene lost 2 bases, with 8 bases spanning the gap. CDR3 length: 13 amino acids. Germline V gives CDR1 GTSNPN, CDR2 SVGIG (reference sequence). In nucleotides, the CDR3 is TGTGCCTGGAGTGCGGGCTATCAAGAGACCCAGTACTTC. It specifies CAWSAGYQETQYF.